The next 21 T cell receptor beta chains were all read from a single sample in a study of shared clonotypes between healthy human individuals. Naive CD8 populations comprised CD45RO-negative cells positively selected for CCR7, excluding terminally differentiated effector memory CD45RA+ cells. Profiling relied on immunoSEQ multiplex PCR, and the TCRdb table lists in-frame clones only, not all of them. The sample lists hundreds of thousands of clones; about 95% were seen once. Sequenced: naive CD8+ T cells sorted from blood. These receptors all come from a woman aged 25 to 39 in good health.

As for this clone: Other DNA sequences from this sample encode an identical CDR3 as well. The rearrangement uses TRBV9 and TRBJ2-1, with D possibly TRBD2 on 5 matching bases. This CDR3 is built from 15 residues. The germline V gene encodes CDR1 SGDLS and CDR2 YYNGEE. The V end lost 2 bases, the J end lost 0 bases, and 9 bases lay between the germline ends. In nucleotides, the CDR3 is TGTGCCAGCAGCGTGAAAGGGAGCTCCTACAATGAGCAGTTCTTC. Translation: CASSVKGSSYNEQFF.

This clone was observed a single time. The chain uses TRBV6-5 and TRBJ2-7; 7 nucleotides align to TRBD2. The junction had 12 bases not matched to a gene; V was cut back by 4 bases and J by 3 bases. CDR3 length: 16 amino acids. The germline CDR1 and CDR2 sequences are MNHEY and SVGAGI. The DNA of the CDR3 is TGTGCCAGCAGTTCTGTAGCGGGCCCAGACTTCTACGAGCAGTACTTC. Translating gives CASSSVAGPDFYEQYF.

The chain has TRBV7-3 and TRBJ2-5; possibly TRBD1 for D (5 bases). The CDR3 length is 16 residues. CDR1 and CDR2 (germline): SGHTA, FQGTGA. Between the trimmed V and J ends, which lost 5 bases and 2 bases, there was a span of 18 bases. The CDR3 nucleotides read TGTGCCAGCAGCCTCCGGCCAGGGTACAATCAAGAGACCCAGTACTTC. It translates to CASSLRPGYNQETQYF.

The chain carries TRBV7-4 and TRBJ1-4, with D possibly being TRBD1 (5 bases). Trimming cost V 0 bases and J 7 bases, with 18 bases left between them. Germline CDR1 reads SGHVT; CDR2 reads SQSDAQ. The CDR3 has 17 residues. The CDR3 protein is CASSLAPTDTSSEKLFF. The CDR3 nucleotides are TGTGCCAGCAGCTTAGCCCCTACGGACACTTCAAGTGAAAAACTGTTTTTT.

CDR3 bases: TGTGCCAGCAGCGCCGGGACTAGCGGGAATGGTGAGCAGTTCTTC. It translates to CASSAGTSGNGEQFF. The rearrangement links TRBV9 to TRBJ2-1; 13 nucleotides line up with TRBD2. This CDR3 comprises 15 residues. CDR1 SGDLS and CDR2 YYNGEE come from the germline V gene. V was pared by 3 bases and J by 9 bases, with 6 bases of the junction left unmatched.

The CDR3 sequence: CASSIAGSGTEAFF. The CDR3 nucleotides read TGTGCCAGTAGTATCGCCGGGAGCGGCACTGAAGCTTTCTTT. The chain employs TRBV19 and TRBJ1-1; D gene ambiguous. Trimming pared 3 bases from V and 4 bases from J, leaving 12 bases between. Germline values: CDR1 LNHDA, CDR2 SQIVND (reference sequence). CDR3 length: 14 amino acids.

This chain links TRBV5-1 with TRBJ2-7; D may be TRBD1 (7 bases). This CDR3 is built from 17 residues. V gave up 4 bases and J gave up 4 bases, with 24 bases separating them. In germline, CDR1 is SGHRS, CDR2 YFSETQ. CDR3 nucleotides: TGCGCCAGCAGCCCCCCTCGGGTGGGGGGACAGTCGTACGAGCAGTACTTC. Translated: CASSPPRVGGQSYEQYF.

On this clone: Other DNA sequences in the same sample also yield this CDR3. The chain uses TRBV27 and TRBJ1-5; TRBD1 matches 7 bases. Germline CDR1 and CDR2: MNHEY and SMNVEV (reference sequence). V lost 0 bases and J lost 2; bases outside the gene matches: 1. CDR3 length: 15 residues. The CDR3 loop reads CASSLSTGGNQPQHF. In DNA, the CDR3 is TGTGCCAGCAGTTTATCCACAGGGGGCAATCAGCCCCAGCATTTT.

CDR3 DNA sequence: TGTGCCAGCCGGCAGGGTGGGGCCAACGTCCTGACTTTC. Translated: CASRQGGANVLTF. The chain uses TRBV28 and TRBJ2-6, with D possibly TRBD1 on 5 matching bases. The CDR3 consists of 13 residues. V was pared by 8 bases and J by 3 bases, with 8 bases between. Per germline, CDR1 MDHEN and CDR2 SYDVKM.

The rearrangement uses TRBV29-1 and TRBJ2-4, with TRBD2 matching 8 bases. The J segment lost 12 bases and the V segment lost 8 bases, leaving 12 bases of the junction unmatched. The germline CDR1 and CDR2 sequences are SQVTM and ANQGSEA. The CDR3 contains 12 residues. The CDR3, as DNA: TGCAGCTCCGGGGGGGAGGGCGGTGCTCAGTACTTC. It translates to CSSGGEGGAQYF.

The V call is TRBV27, the J call TRBJ2-1; 8 bases line up with TRBD2. In germline, CDR1 is MNHEY, CDR2 SMNVEV (reference sequence). With 6 bases clipped from V and 0 bases from J, the junction kept 4 bases outside the gene matches. The CDR3 length is 15 residues. The CDR3 coding sequence is TGTGCCAGCAGGACTAGCGTCAGCTCCTACAATGAGCAGTTCTTC. This codes for CASRTSVSSYNEQFF.

J is TRBJ2-1 and V is TRBV7-2; 14 bases agree with TRBD2. This CDR3 spans 17 amino acids. Trimming removed 6 bases from V and 6 bases from J; junction bases left unmatched: 10. The germline gives CDR1 SGHTA, CDR2 FQGNSA. CDR3 DNA sequence: TGTGCCAGCAGGTTCTACCCGGGACTAGCGGGAGTCAATGAGCAGTTCTTC. Translation gives CASRFYPGLAGVNEQFF.

The DNA of the CDR3 is TGTGCCAGCAAAGGGGTCTACAATGAGCAGTTCTTC. Translating it yields CASKGVYNEQFF. V usage is TRBV6-5 and J usage is TRBJ2-1; weak D call: TRBD1 (5 bases). This CDR3 region has 12 residues. The germline CDR1 and CDR2 sequences are MNHEY and SVGAGI. The ends were cut back, 7 bases at V and 3 bases at J, with 7 bases in the middle.

CDR3 sequence: CATSNHRQGVNEKLFF. The CDR3 DNA reads TGTGCCACCAGCAATCATCGACAGGGCGTTAATGAAAAACTGTTTTTT. The rearrangement uses TRBV15 and TRBJ1-4; the match to TRBD1 covers 7 bases. V dropped 4 bases and J dropped 4; count of bases not matched to a gene: 9. The germline gives CDR1 LNHNV, CDR2 YYDKDF (reference sequence). The CDR3 runs 16 residues. Full variable domain (outside the CDR3, taken from reference TRBV15 and TRBJ1-4): DAMVIQNPRYQVTQFGKPVTLSCSQTLNHNVMYWYQQKSSQAPKLLFHYYDKDFNNEADTPDNFQSRRPNTSFCFLDIRSPGLGDTAMYLCATSNHRQGVNEKLFFGSGTQLSVL.

The J gene is TRBJ2-4, the V gene TRBV20-1, with 7 bases lining up with TRBD1. CDR3 size: 11 residues. Looked up from germline, CDR1 is DFQATT and CDR2 is SNEGSKA (reference sequence). The junction had 2 bases not matched to a gene; V was cut back by 5 bases and J by 7 bases. CDR3 protein: CSARQGNIQYF. The CDR3 region has the DNA TGCAGTGCTCGACAGGGCAACATTCAGTACTTC.

The chain is built from TRBV9 and TRBJ2-7, with 8 nucleotides matching TRBD1. CDR3 size: 14 residues. J lost 7 bases, V lost 3 bases, and 9 bases had no gene match. Germline V gene lookup returns CDR1 SGDLS and CDR2 YYNGEE. CDR3 region: CASSAGTGPREQYF. Written as DNA, the CDR3 is TGTGCCAGCAGCGCCGGGACAGGACCTCGGGAGCAGTACTTC.

J is TRBJ2-5 and V is TRBV28; D remains unclear. Trimming left V 4 bases short and J 0 bases short, with 6 bases between. The CDR3 covers 13 residues. The germline V gene has CDR1 MDHEN and CDR2 SYDVKM. The CDR3 loop reads CASSSKYQETQYF. CDR3 coding DNA: TGTGCCAGCAGTTCAAAGTACCAAGAGACCCAGTACTTC.

CDR3 residues: CASSRRSGTPASIRYNEQFF. The CDR3 nucleotides are TGTGCCAGTAGTAGGCGTTCCGGGACCCCCGCCTCGATAAGGTACAATGAGCAGTTCTTC. The chain carries TRBV19 and TRBJ2-1; TRBD1 or TRBD2 may be the D gene (5 bases each). The CDR3 length is 20 residues. The ends were cut back, 4 bases at V and 4 bases at J, with 29 bases in the middle. Germline CDR1 is LNHDA and CDR2 is SQIVND (reference sequence).

The rearrangement joins TRBV6-5 to TRBJ1-2; TRBD1 agrees at 8 bases. Germline loops: CDR1 MNHEY, CDR2 SVGAGI. The CDR3 length is 13 residues. Losses at the gene ends were 6 bases for V and 8 bases for J; bases not matched to a gene: 8. This CDR3 is CASSPGGVKGYTF. As DNA, the CDR3 is TGTGCCAGCAGCCCAGGGGGCGTTAAAGGCTACACCTTC.

This chain links TRBV10-3 with TRBJ1-5; a weak D match, TRBD1 (6 bases). Germline V gene sequence: CDR1 ENHRY, CDR2 SYGVKD. V dropped 5 bases and J dropped 7 bases, with 9 bases sitting between them. This CDR3 comprises 12 residues. The DNA of the CDR3 is TGTGCCATCAGTCCGGACAGCCAGCCCCAGCATTTT. Translation gives CAISPDSQPQHF.

V and J are TRBV6-6 and TRBJ1-1; D gene unclear. Germline assignment: CDR1 MNHNY and CDR2 SVGAGI (reference sequence). This CDR3 is built from 12 residues. Trimming shortened V by 4 bases and J by 6 bases, and 9 bases separated the two germline ends. The CDR3 region has the DNA TGTGCCAGCAGTTTAACGCCGCCTGAAGCTTTCTTT. This translates into CASSLTPPEAFF.